This T cell receptor (beta chain) was observed in a study of CD8 T cells in ankylosing spondylitis. The length of the CDR3 is 14 residues. Trimming cost V 8 bases and J 9 bases, with 26 bases left between them. Per germline, CDR1 DFQATT and CDR2 SNEGSKA (reference sequence). Library preparation for TCR beta used quantitative 5'-RACE with molecular barcodes. TCRdb passed the 5' RACE reads through MiXCR, listing each CDR3 protein once. The table has 180,000 or so distinct CDR3 sequences, around 10% seen once. The sample holds many counts of this clonotype. Antigen: not known. The study's findings and limits: Ankylosing spondylitis blood seemed to carry a telltale TCR beta motif made of roughly 8 highly homologous variants.

The receptor was isolated from a male donor with ankylosing spondylitis or in good health (not recorded which). The rearrangement links TRBV20-1 to TRBJ2-7; either TRBD1 or TRBD2 may fit D (6 bases each). The sequenced material came from blood, either unsorted or a sorted T cell fraction (not recorded which). In DNA form, the CDR3 reads TGCAGTACTCCCGGCCAGACAGGAGGGTTTAGGCAGTACTTC. It yields the protein CSTPGQTGGFRQYF.